This T cell receptor (beta chain) was identified in a study of post-analysis software for immune sequencing data. The study, taken as a whole, reports: About five TRBV segments occurring more often in patients than controls included TRBV5-6, TRBV5-1 and TRBV20-1.

The CDR3 covers 12 residues. The germline gives CDR1 SGHTA, CDR2 FQGNSA. V was trimmed by 1 base and J by 7 bases, leaving 8 bases between them. Each TCR beta cDNA library carried unique molecular identifiers. TCRdb recomputed calls from the PCR reads with MiXCR, one row per CDR3 protein. Here the sample spans about 460,000 distinct CDR3 sequences, under 55% being singletons. This clonotype was observed a few times. The antigen is undetermined. This clonotype was sampled from a girl aged 10-17 years with multiple sclerosis. Specimen: blood. V gene TRBV7-2 combines with J gene TRBJ2-7; D uncertain. The CDR3 here is CASSLGYNEQYF. Written as DNA, the CDR3 is TGTGCCAGCAGCTTAGGGTACAATGAGCAGTACTTC. The full variable domain, with the rest looked up from reference TRBV7-2 and TRBJ2-7, is GAGVSQSPSNKVTEKGKDVELRCDPISGHTALYWYRQSLGQGLEFLIYFQGNSAPDKSGLPSDRFSAERTGGSVSTLTIQRTQQEDSAVYLCASSLGYNEQYFGPGTRLTVT.